The rows below give T cell receptor beta chains drawn from one sample of a study of cytomegalovirus exposure and HLA in healthy donors. TCRdb's copy holds only in-frame clones and misses some; the assay was immunoSEQ multiplex PCR. The data contain some 200,000 clones, 84% of them seen just once; the ten biggest clones take up about 2.6%. Specimen: PBMCs. The receptors stem from a woman aged 45-59 years in good health and CMV-seropositive. CDR3s include the opening cysteine and the closing phenylalanine or tryptophan. D genes are given only for firm matches.

j_gene: TRBJ2-5; v_gene: TRBV5-1; d_gene: TRBD1; CDR3aa: CASSLGQGGETQYF
j_gene: TRBJ2-7; v_gene: TRBV5-4; d_gene: TRBD2; CDR3aa: CASSRVAGGIYEQYF
j_gene: TRBJ1-6; v_gene: TRBV5-6; d_gene: -; CDR3aa: CASTMGDIRSSPLHF
j_gene: TRBJ2-7; v_gene: TRBV4-1; d_gene: TRBD2; CDR3aa: CASRQGLAGTYEQYF
j_gene: TRBJ2-7; v_gene: TRBV10-3; d_gene: TRBD1; CDR3aa: CAIRAGTGFYEQYF
j_gene: TRBJ2-1; v_gene: TRBV4-2; d_gene: -; CDR3aa: CASNEAGGASYNEQFF
j_gene: TRBJ1-3; v_gene: TRBV9; d_gene: TRBD1; CDR3aa: CASSAQTGVSGNTIYF
j_gene: TRBJ2-1; v_gene: TRBV27; d_gene: -; CDR3aa: CASSLRSSYNEQFF
j_gene: TRBJ2-1; v_gene: TRBV4-3; d_gene: TRBD2; CDR3aa: CASSQDSGLAGAQFF
j_gene: TRBJ1-1; v_gene: TRBV6-1; d_gene: -; CDR3aa: CASRPSDSEAFF
j_gene: TRBJ1-1; v_gene: TRBV20-1; d_gene: -; CDR3aa: CSARTPREAFF
j_gene: TRBJ2-1; v_gene: TRBV7-9; d_gene: TRBD1; CDR3aa: CASSRRQGNNEQFF
j_gene: TRBJ2-1; v_gene: TRBV9; d_gene: TRBD1; CDR3aa: CASSVGNRGNEQFF
j_gene: TRBJ2-7; v_gene: TRBV27; d_gene: -; CDR3aa: CASSRGTVYEQYF
j_gene: TRBJ1-6; v_gene: TRBV5-4; d_gene: TRBD1; CDR3aa: CASSLGNRGYNSPLHF
j_gene: TRBJ2-6; v_gene: TRBV27; d_gene: -; CDR3aa: CASSFSSGANVLTF
j_gene: TRBJ2-5; v_gene: TRBV5-8; d_gene: TRBD2; CDR3aa: CASNRGGRKWETQYF
j_gene: TRBJ2-7; v_gene: TRBV6-1; d_gene: -; CDR3aa: CASSDRSREQYF
j_gene: TRBJ1-1; v_gene: TRBV6-5; d_gene: -; CDR3aa: CASSYSYRVGTEAFF
j_gene: TRBJ2-3; v_gene: TRBV28; d_gene: TRBD2; CDR3aa: CASSGGALDTQYF
j_gene: TRBJ1-1; v_gene: TRBV5-1; d_gene: TRBD1; CDR3aa: CASSLDRGRVAFF
j_gene: TRBJ2-1; v_gene: TRBV11-2; d_gene: -; CDR3aa: CASSFTSVQFF
j_gene: TRBJ2-5; v_gene: TRBV18; d_gene: -; CDR3aa: CASSPRETLGETQYF
j_gene: TRBJ2-7; v_gene: TRBV28; d_gene: -; CDR3aa: CASVRGASYEQYF
j_gene: TRBJ2-7; v_gene: TRBV5-1; d_gene: -; CDR3aa: CASSLEMRYGEQYF
j_gene: TRBJ1-1; v_gene: TRBV5-1; d_gene: TRBD1; CDR3aa: CASSNGQENTEAFF
j_gene: TRBJ1-1; v_gene: TRBV5-1; d_gene: -; CDR3aa: CASSAGILNTEAFF
j_gene: TRBJ2-3; v_gene: TRBV19; d_gene: TRBD2; CDR3aa: CASSIDLSGGADTQYF
j_gene: TRBJ1-1; v_gene: TRBV7-6; d_gene: -; CDR3aa: CASSLDTRNTEAFF
j_gene: TRBJ2-5; v_gene: TRBV6-5; d_gene: -; CDR3aa: CASSYFAGPETQYF
j_gene: TRBJ1-2; v_gene: TRBV5-4; d_gene: -; CDR3aa: CASSSRGSYGYTF
j_gene: TRBJ2-1; v_gene: TRBV4-1; d_gene: TRBD2; CDR3aa: CASSQDSSGHYNEQFF
j_gene: TRBJ2-7; v_gene: TRBV11-3; d_gene: -; CDR3aa: CASSLVASEQYF
j_gene: TRBJ1-1; v_gene: TRBV27; d_gene: TRBD1; CDR3aa: CASSSTGGWAFF
j_gene: TRBJ1-2; v_gene: TRBV19; d_gene: TRBD1; CDR3aa: CASSLGNQGEYGYTF